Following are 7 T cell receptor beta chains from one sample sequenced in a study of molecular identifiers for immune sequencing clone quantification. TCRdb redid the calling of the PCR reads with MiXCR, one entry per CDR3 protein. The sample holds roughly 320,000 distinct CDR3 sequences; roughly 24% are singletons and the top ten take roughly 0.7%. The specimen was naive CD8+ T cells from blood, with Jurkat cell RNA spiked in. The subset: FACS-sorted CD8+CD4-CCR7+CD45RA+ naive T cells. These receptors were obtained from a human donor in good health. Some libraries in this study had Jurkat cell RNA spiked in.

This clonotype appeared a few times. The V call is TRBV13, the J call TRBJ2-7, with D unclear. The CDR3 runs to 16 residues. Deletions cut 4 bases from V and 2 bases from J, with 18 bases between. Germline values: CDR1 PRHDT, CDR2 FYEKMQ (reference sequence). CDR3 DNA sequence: TGTGCCAGCAGCTCTAGGTTTGAAGAGAACACCTACGAGCAGTACTTC. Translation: CASSSRFEENTYEQYF.

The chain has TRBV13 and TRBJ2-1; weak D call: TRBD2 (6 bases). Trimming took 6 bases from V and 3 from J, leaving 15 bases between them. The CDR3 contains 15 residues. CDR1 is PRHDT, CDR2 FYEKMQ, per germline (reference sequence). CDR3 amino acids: CASSPPPGDYNEQFF. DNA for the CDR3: TGTGCCAGCAGTCCCCCGCCGGGGGACTACAATGAGCAGTTCTTC.

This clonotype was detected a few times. CDR3 DNA sequence: TGTGCCAGCAGTCATAATAAACAGGGGGCTCGTGAAAAACTGTTTTTT. Translated: CASSHNKQGAREKLFF. The rearrangement joins TRBV14 to TRBJ1-4; 9 bases are shared with TRBD1. The CDR3 runs 16 residues. The J segment lost 7 bases and the V segment lost 6 bases, leaving 12 bases of the junction unmatched. CDR1 and CDR2 from the germline V gene are SGHDN and FVKESK.

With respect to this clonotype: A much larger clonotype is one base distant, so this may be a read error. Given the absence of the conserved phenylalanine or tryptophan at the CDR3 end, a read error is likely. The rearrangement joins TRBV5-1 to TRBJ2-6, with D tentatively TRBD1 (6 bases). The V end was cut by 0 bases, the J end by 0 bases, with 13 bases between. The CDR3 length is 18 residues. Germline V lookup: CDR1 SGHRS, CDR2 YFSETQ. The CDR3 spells CASSLAPDSRSGANVLTL. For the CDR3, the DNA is TGCGCCAGCAGCTTGGCCCCGGACAGCCGCTCTGGGGCCAACGTCCTGACTCTC.

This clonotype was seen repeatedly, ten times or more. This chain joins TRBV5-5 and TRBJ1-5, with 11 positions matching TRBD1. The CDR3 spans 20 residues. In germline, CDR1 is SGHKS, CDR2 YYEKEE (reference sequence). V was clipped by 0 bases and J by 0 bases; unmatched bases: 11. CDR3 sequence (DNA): TGTGCCAGCAGCTTGGAAGCAGGACAGGGGGCTACCTATAGCAATCAGCCCCAGCATTTT. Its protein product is CASSLEAGQGATYSNQPQHF.

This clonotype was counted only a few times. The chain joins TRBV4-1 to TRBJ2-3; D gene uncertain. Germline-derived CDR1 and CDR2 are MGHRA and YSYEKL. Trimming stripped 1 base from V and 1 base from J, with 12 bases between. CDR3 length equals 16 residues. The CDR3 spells CASSQVDEARTDTQYF. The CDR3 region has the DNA TGCGCCAGCAGCCAAGTTGACGAGGCCCGCACAGATACGCAGTATTTT.

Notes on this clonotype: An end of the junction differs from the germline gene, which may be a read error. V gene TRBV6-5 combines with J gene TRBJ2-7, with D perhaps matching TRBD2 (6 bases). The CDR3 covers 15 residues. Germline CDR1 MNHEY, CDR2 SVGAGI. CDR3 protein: CASSYGSAGGSAQYF. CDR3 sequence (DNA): TGTGCGAGCAGTTACGGTTCAGCGGGCGGCTCCGCGCAGTACTTC.